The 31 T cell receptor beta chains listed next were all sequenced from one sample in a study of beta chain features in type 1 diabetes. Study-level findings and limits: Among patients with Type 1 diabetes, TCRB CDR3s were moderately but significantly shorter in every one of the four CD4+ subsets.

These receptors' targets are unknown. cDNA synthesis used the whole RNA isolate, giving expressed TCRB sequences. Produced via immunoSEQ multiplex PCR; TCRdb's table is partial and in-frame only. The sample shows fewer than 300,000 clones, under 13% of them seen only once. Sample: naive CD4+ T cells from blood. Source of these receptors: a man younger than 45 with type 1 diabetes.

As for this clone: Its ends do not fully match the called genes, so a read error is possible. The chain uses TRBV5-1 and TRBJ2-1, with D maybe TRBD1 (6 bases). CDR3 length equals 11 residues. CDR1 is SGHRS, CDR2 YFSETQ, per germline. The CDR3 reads CASSLSGAEVF. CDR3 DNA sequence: TGCGCCAGCAGCTTGTCAGGGGCGGAGGTCTTC.

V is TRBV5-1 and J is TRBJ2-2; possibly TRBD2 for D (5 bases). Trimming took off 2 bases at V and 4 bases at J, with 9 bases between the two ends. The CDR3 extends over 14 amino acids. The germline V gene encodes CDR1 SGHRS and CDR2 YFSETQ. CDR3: CASSLEGITGELFF. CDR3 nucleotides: TGCGCCAGCAGCTTAGAGGGAATCACCGGGGAGCTGTTTTTT. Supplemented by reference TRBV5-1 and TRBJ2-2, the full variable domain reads KAGVTQTPRYLIKTRGQQVTLSCSPISGHRSVSWYQQTPGQGLQFLFEYFSETQRNKGNFPGRFSGRQFSNSRSEMNVSTLELGDSALYLCASSLEGITGELFFGEGSRLTVL.

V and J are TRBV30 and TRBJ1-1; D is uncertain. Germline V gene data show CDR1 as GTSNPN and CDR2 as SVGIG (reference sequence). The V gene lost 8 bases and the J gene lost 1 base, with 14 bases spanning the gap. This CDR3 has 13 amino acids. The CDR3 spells CAGSGIQNTEAFF. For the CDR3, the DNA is TGTGCCGGCTCCGGGATCCAGAACACTGAAGCTTTCTTT.

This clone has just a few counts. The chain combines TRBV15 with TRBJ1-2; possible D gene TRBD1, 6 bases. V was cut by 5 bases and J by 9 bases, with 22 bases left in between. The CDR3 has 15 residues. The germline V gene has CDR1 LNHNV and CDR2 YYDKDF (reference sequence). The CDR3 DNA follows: TGTGCCACCAGCCCCGTTGCGGGGGCTTCCGGCCGCTACACCTTC. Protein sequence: CATSPVAGASGRYTF.

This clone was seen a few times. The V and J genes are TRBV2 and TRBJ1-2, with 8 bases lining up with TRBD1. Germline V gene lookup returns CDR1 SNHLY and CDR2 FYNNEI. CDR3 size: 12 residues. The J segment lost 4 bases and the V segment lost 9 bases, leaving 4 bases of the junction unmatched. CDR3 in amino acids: CASFTGGYGYTF. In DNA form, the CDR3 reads TGTGCCAGTTTTACAGGGGGCTATGGCTACACCTTC.

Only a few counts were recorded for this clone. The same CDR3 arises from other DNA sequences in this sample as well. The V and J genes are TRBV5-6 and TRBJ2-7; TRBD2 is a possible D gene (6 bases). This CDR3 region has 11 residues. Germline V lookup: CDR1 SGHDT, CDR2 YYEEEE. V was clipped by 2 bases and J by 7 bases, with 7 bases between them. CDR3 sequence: CASSFRGEQYF. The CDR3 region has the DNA TGTGCCAGCAGCTTTCGGGGGGAGCAGTACTTC.

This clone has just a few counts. The CDR3: CASSIGAGGVQPQHF. The CDR3 DNA is TGTGCCAGTAGTATAGGCGCAGGGGGCGTTCAGCCCCAGCATTTT. The chain employs TRBV19 and TRBJ1-5, with 8 bases matching TRBD1. CDR1 is LNHDA, CDR2 SQIVND, per germline (reference sequence). CDR3 length: 15 amino acids. Trimming removed 1 base from V and 6 bases from J; junction bases left unmatched: 5. Full variable domain (remainder filled in from reference TRBV19 and TRBJ1-5): DGGITQSPKYLFRKEGQNVTLSCEQNLNHDAMYWYRQDPGQGLRLIYYSQIVNDFQKGDIAEGYSVSREKKESFPLTVTSAQKNPTAFYLCASSIGAGGVQPQHFGDGTRLSIL.

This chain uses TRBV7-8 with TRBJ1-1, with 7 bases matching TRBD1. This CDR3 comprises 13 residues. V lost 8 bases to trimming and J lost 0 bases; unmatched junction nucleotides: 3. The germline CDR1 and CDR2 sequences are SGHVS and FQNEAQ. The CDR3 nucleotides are TGTGCCAGCTTGGGACAGATGAACACTGAAGCTTTCTTT. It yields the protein CASLGQMNTEAFF.

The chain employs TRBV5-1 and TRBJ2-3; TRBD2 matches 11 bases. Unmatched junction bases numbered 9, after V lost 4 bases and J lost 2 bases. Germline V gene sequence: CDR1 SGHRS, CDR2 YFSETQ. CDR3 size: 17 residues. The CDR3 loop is CASSRWPSGGNTDTQYF. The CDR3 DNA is TGCGCCAGCAGCCGTTGGCCTAGCGGGGGGAACACAGATACGCAGTATTTT.

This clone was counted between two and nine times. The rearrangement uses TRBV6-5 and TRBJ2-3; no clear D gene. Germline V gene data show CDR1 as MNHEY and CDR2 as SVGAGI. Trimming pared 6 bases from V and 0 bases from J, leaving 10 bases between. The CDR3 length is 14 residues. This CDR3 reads CASSALLSTDTQYF. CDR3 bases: TGTGCCAGCAGCGCGCTCTTGAGCACAGATACGCAGTATTTT.

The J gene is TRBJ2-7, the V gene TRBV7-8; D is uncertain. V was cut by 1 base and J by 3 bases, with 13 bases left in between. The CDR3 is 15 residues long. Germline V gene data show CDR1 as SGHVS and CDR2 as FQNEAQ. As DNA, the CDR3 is TGTGCCAGCAGCTTAGTCGGAACAGCCGACTACGAGCAGTACTTC. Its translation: CASSLVGTADYEQYF.

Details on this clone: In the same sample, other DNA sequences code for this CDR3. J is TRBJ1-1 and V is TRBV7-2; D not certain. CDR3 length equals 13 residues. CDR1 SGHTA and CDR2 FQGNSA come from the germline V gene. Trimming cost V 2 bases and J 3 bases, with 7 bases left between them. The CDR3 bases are TGTGCCAGCAGCTTATCCGGGGACACTGAAGCTTTCTTT. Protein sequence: CASSLSGDTEAFF.

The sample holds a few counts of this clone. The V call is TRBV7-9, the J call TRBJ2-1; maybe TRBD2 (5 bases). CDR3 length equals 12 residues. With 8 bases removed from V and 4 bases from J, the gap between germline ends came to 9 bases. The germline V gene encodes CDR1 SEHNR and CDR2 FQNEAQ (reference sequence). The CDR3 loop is CASRGQYNEQFF. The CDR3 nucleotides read TGTGCCAGCCGAGGGCAGTACAATGAGCAGTTCTTC.

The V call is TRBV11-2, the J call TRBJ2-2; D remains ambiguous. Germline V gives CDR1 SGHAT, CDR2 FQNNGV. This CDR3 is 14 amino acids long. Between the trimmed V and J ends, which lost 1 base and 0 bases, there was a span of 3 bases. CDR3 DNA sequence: TGTGCCAGCAGCTTAGCAGCGAACACCGGGGAGCTGTTTTTT. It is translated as CASSLAANTGELFF.

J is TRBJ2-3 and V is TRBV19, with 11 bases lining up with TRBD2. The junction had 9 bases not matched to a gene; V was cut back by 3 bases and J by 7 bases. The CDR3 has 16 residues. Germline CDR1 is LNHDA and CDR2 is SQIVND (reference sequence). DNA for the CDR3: TGTGCCAGTAGTATCGTTAGCGGGGGGGCCTCGAATACGCAGTATTTT. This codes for CASSIVSGGASNTQYF.

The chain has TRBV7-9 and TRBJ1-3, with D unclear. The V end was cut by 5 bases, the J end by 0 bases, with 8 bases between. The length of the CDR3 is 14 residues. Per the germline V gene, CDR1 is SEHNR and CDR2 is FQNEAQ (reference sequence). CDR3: CASSLGISGNTIYF. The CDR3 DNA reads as TGTGCCAGCAGCCTCGGGATCTCTGGAAACACCATATATTTT.

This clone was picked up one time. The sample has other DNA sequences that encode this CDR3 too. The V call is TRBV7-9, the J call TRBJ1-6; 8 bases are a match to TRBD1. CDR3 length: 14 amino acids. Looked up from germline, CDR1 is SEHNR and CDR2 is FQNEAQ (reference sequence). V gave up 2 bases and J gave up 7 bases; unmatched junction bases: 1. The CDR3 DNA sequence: TGTGCCAGCAGCTTACGACAGGGGAATTCACCCCTCCACTTT. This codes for CASSLRQGNSPLHF.

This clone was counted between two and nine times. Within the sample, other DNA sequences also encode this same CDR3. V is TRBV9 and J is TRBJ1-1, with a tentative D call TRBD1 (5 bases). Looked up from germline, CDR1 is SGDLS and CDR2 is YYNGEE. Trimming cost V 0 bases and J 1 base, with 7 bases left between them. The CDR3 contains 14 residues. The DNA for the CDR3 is TGTGCCAGCAGCGTAGTTAGGGGGAACACTGAAGCTTTCTTT. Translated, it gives CASSVVRGNTEAFF.

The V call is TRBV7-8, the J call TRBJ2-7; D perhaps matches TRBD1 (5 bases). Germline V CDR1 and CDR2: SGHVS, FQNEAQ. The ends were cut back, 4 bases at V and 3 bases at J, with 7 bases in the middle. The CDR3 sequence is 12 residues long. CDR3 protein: CASSSDNYEQYF. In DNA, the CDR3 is TGTGCCAGCAGCTCGGACAACTACGAGCAGTACTTC.

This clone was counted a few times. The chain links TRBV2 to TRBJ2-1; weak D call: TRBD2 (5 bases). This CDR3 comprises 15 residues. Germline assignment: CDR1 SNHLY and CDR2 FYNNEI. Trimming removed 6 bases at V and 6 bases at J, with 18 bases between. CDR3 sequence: CASSLLLGVGNEQFF. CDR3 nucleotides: TGTGCCAGCAGCCTTCTCCTGGGAGTTGGCAATGAGCAGTTCTTC.

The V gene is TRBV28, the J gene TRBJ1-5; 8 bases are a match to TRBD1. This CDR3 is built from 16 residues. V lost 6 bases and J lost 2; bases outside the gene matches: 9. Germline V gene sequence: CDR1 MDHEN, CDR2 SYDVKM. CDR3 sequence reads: CASRTGARLGNQPQHF. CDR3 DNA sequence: TGTGCCAGCAGGACAGGGGCCCGCCTAGGCAATCAGCCCCAGCATTTT.

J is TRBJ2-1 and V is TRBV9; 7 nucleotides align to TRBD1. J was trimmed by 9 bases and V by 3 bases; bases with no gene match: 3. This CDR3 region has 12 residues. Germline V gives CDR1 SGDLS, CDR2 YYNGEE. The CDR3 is CASSADRAEQFF. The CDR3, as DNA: TGTGCCAGCAGCGCTGACAGGGCTGAGCAGTTCTTC.

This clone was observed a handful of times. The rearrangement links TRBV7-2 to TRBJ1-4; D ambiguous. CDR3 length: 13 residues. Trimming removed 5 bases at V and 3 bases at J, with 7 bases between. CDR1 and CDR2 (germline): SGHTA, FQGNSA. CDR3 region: CASSPRSNEKLFF. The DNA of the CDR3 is TGTGCCAGCAGCCCTAGATCTAATGAAAAACTGTTTTTT.

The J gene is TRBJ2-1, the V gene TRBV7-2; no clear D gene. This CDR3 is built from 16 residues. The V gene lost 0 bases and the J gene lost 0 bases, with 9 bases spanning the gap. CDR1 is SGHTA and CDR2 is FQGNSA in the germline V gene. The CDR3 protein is CASSLAPLSSYNEQFF. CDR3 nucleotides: TGTGCCAGCAGCTTAGCTCCCCTTAGCTCCTACAATGAGCAGTTCTTC.

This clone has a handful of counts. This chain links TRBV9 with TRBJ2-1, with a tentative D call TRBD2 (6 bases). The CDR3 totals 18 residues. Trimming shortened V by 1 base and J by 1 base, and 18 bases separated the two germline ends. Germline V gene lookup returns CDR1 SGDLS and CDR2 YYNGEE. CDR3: CASSVSGLHRLSYNEQFF. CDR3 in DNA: TGTGCCAGCAGCGTATCGGGACTCCACCGCCTATCCTACAATGAGCAGTTCTTC.

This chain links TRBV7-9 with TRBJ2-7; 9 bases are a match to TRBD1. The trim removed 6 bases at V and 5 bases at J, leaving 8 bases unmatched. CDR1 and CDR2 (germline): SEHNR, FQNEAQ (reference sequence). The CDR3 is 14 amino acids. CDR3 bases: TGTGCCAGCAGGTCTGCGGGACAGGGTAACGAGCAGTACTTC. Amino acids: CASRSAGQGNEQYF.

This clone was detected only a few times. The CDR3 DNA follows: TGTGCCAGCAGCGGGGGCCGGGTCACCGGGGAGCTGTTTTTT. Its protein product is CASSGGRVTGELFF. This chain links TRBV7-2 with TRBJ2-2, with D possibly TRBD1 on 6 matching bases. Germline V gene sequence: CDR1 SGHTA, CDR2 FQGNSA. This CDR3 has 14 residues. The V gene lost 5 bases and the J gene lost 4 bases, with 11 bases spanning the gap.

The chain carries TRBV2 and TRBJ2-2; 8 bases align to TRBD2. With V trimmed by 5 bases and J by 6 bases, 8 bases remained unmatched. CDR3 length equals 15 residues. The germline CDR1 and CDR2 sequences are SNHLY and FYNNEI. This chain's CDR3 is CASSPRGGASGELFF. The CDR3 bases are TGTGCCAGCAGTCCCCGGGGGGGGGCTTCCGGGGAGCTGTTTTTT.

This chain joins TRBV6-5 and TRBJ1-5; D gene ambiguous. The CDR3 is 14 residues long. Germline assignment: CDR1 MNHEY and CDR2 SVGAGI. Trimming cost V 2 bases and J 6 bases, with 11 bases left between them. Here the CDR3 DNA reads TGTGCCAGCAGTTACCGGGGAGTTGGTCAGCCCCAGCATTTT. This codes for CASSYRGVGQPQHF.

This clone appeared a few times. This CDR3 is CASSQGDRVHNEKLFF. The CDR3 bases are TGCGCCAGCAGCCAAGGGGACAGGGTTCATAATGAAAAACTGTTTTTT. The genes are TRBV4-3 and TRBJ1-4; TRBD1 aligns across 9 bases. V shed 1 base and J 4 bases; nucleotides not matched to a gene: 4. CDR1 is LGHNA and CDR2 is YSLEER in the germline V gene. The CDR3 spans 16 residues.

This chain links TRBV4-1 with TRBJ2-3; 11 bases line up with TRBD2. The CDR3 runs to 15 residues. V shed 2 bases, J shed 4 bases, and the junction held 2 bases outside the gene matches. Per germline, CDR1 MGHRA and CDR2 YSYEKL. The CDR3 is CASSQSGLAADTQYF. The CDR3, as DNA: TGCGCCAGCAGCCAATCGGGACTAGCGGCAGATACGCAGTATTTT.